The rows below give T cell receptor beta chains drawn from one sample of a study of regulatory T cells in long-lasting Graves disease. One entry per CDR3 protein, called by TCRdb with MiXCR from the multiplex PCR reads. Of 400,000 to 500,000 distinct CDR3 sequences in the sample, 12% to 15% were seen once. This sample also appeared in a second study, on T cells in Graves' hyperthyroidism and ophthalmopathy.

The source was peripheral blood mononuclear cells (PBMCs), collected at new diagnosis, from a patient treated with antithyroid drugs. These receptors all stem from a woman aged 45-65 years with Graves disease. Each CDR3 is given with its conserved first and last residue. Fields, in order: J gene, V gene, CDR3 protein.

j_call: TRBJ1-5; v_call: TRBV28; cdr3_aa: CASSQDQPQHF
j_call: TRBJ1-4; v_call: TRBV5-1; cdr3_aa: CASSFTGSNEKLLF
j_call: TRBJ1-2; v_call: TRBV6-9; cdr3_aa: CASSSSWGEGYTF
j_call: TRBJ1-1; v_call: TRBV19; cdr3_aa: CASSIRGQVNEFTEAFF
j_call: TRBJ2-5; v_call: TRBV28; cdr3_aa: CASSLSASRAGTQYF
j_call: TRBJ2-1; v_call: TRBV29-1; cdr3_aa: CSVNRVGEQFF
j_call: TRBJ2-2; v_call: TRBV3-1; cdr3_aa: CASSHGWTGELFF
j_call: TRBJ2-2; v_call: TRBV9; cdr3_aa: CASSVVGTGELFF
j_call: TRBJ2-1; v_call: TRBV7-7; cdr3_aa: CASGPPGEGNEQFF
j_call: TRBJ1-5; v_call: TRBV19; cdr3_aa: CASSRTGVGGGPQHF
j_call: TRBJ2-7; v_call: TRBV4-1; cdr3_aa: CASSQDQLLATYEQYF
j_call: TRBJ2-7; v_call: TRBV6-5; cdr3_aa: CASSYSIAGGHEQYF
j_call: TRBJ1-1; v_call: TRBV10-3; cdr3_aa: CAISEYPEGAGEAFF
j_call: TRBJ2-3; v_call: TRBV28; cdr3_aa: CASSLTANLDTQYF
j_call: TRBJ2-5; v_call: TRBV10-3; cdr3_aa: CAIPTAVTAGEETQYF
j_call: TRBJ2-3; v_call: TRBV19; cdr3_aa: CAISAGGPFTDTQYF
j_call: TRBJ1-1; v_call: TRBV30; cdr3_aa: CAWSLGEGTEAFF
j_call: TRBJ2-7; v_call: TRBV12-3/TRBV12-4; cdr3_aa: CASSSRGGGIYEQYF
j_call: TRBJ1-2; v_call: TRBV7-2; cdr3_aa: CASSHDRGALLYGYSF
j_call: TRBJ2-2; v_call: TRBV3-1; cdr3_aa: CASSQDGGRPTGELFF
j_call: TRBJ2-7; v_call: TRBV3-1; cdr3_aa: CASSPRLAVSYEQYF
j_call: TRBJ1-4; v_call: TRBV5-1; cdr3_aa: CASTDRGREKLFF
j_call: TRBJ2-2; v_call: TRBV3-1; cdr3_aa: CASSQDLTSGRGQNTGELFF
j_call: TRBJ1-3; v_call: TRBV14; cdr3_aa: CASSQVFDTIYF
j_call: TRBJ2-7; v_call: TRBV12-3/TRBV12-4; cdr3_aa: CASSLGGGTPNGYEQYF
j_call: TRBJ1-2; v_call: TRBV30; cdr3_aa: CASRTRGNYGYTF
j_call: TRBJ1-3; v_call: TRBV3-1; cdr3_aa: CASSQEHTIYF